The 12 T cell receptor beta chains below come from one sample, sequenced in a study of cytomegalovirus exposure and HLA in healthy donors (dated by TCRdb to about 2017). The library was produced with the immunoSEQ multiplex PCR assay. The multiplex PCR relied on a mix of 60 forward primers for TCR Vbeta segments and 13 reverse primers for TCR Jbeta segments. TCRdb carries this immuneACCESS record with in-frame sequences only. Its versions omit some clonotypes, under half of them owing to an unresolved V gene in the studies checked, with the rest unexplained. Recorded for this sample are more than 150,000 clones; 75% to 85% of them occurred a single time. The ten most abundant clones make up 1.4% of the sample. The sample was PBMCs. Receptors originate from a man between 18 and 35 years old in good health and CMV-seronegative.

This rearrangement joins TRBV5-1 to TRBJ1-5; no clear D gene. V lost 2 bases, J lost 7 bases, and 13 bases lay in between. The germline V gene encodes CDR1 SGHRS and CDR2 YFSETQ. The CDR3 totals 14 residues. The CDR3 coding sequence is TGCGCCAGCAGCTTCTCCACCGGGAAGCAGCCCCAGCATTTT. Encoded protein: CASSFSTGKQPQHF.

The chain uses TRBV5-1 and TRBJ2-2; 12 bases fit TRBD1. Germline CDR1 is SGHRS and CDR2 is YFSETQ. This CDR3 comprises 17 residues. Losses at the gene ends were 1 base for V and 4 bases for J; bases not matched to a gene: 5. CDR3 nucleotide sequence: TGCGCCAGCAGCTTGAGGGGACAGGGGGCGAGCACCGGGGAGCTGTTTTTT. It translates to CASSLRGQGASTGELFF.

The CDR3: CASIETGEPREQYF. CDR3 bases: TGTGCCAGCATCGAGACTGGGGAGCCTCGCGAGCAGTACTTC. The chain links TRBV6-5 to TRBJ2-7, with D maybe TRBD2 (5 bases). Germline V CDR1 and CDR2: MNHEY, SVGAGI. V lost 7 bases and J lost 6, with 19 bases in between. CDR3 length: 14 amino acids.

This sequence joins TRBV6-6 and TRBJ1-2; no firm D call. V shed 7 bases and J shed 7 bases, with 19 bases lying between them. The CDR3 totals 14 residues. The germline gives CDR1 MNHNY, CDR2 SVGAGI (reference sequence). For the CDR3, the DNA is TGTGCCAGCACCATCTATCCCTATGTAACTGGCTACACCTTC. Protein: CASTIYPYVTGYTF.

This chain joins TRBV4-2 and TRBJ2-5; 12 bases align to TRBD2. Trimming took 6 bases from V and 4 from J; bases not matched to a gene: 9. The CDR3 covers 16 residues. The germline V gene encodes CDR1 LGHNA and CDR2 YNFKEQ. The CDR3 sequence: CASSALLAGGGETQYF. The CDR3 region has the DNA TGTGCCAGCAGTGCATTACTAGCGGGGGGCGGAGAGACCCAGTACTTC.

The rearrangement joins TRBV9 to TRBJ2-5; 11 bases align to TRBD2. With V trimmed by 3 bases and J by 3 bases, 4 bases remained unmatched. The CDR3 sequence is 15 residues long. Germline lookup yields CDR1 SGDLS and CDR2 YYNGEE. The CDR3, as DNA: TGTGCCAGCAGCGGGGGGACTAGCGGCGAAGAGACCCAGTACTTC. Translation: CASSGGTSGEETQYF.

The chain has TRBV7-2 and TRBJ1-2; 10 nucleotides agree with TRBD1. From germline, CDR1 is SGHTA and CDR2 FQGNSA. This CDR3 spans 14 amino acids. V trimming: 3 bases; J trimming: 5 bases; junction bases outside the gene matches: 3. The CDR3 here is CASSFGTGVYGYTF. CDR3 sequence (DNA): TGTGCCAGCAGCTTCGGGACAGGGGTGTATGGCTACACCTTC.

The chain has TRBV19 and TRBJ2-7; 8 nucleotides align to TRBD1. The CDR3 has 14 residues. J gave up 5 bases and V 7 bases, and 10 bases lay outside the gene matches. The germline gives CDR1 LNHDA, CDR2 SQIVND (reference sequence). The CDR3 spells CASKGWTGSNEQYF. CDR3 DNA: TGTGCCAGTAAAGGGTGGACAGGGTCCAACGAGCAGTACTTC.

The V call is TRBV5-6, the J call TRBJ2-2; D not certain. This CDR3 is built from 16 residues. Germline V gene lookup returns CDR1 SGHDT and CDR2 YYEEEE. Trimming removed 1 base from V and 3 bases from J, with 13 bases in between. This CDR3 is CASSLSVAYHTGELFF. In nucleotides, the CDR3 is TGTGCCAGCAGCTTGAGCGTCGCCTATCACACCGGGGAGCTGTTTTTT.

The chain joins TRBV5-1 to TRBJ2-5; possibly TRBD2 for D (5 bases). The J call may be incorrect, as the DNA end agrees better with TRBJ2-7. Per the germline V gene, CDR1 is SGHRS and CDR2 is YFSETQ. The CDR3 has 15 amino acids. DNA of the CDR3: TGCGCCAGCAGCTTGGGTGGTCGGGATTACTACGAGCAGTACTTC. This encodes CASSLGGRDYYEQYF.

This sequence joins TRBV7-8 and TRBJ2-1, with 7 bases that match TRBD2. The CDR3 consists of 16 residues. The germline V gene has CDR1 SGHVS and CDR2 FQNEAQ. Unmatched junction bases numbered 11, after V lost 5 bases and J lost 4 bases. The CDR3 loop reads CASSLDRSSGYNEQFF. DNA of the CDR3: TGTGCCAGCAGCCTTGATCGGTCTAGCGGATACAATGAGCAGTTCTTC. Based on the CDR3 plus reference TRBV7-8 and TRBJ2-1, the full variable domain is GAGVSQSPRYKVAKRGQDVALRCDPISGHVSLFWYQQALGQGPEFLTYFQNEAQLDKSGLPSDRFFAERPEGSVSTLKIQRTQQEDSAVYLCASSLDRSSGYNEQFFGPGTRLTVL.

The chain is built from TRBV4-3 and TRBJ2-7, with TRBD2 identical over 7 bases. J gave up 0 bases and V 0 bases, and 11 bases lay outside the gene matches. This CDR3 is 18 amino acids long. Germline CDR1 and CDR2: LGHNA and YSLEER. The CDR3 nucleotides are TGCGCCAGCAGCCAAGATGGGGTAGCGGGCATGAGCTCCTACGAGCAGTACTTC. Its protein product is CASSQDGVAGMSSYEQYF.